A selection of T cell receptor beta chains follows, all from one sample in a study of blood T cell repertoires in COVID-19. Using immunoSEQ multiplex PCR, the repertoire was profiled, and TCRdb retains in-frame clones only, with some absent. The table lists approximately 280,000 clones, approximately 86% of them singletons. Material for sequencing was peripheral blood. The receptors here all came from a woman aged 30 to 39 who had recovered from COVID-19. Both conserved end residues are part of each CDR3. D genes are given only for firm matches. The listing skips clone size in some rows; elsewhere it reads once, few, many or a size class.

length	D	V	size	J	DNA	CDR3
16	TRBD1	TRBV9	.	TRBJ2-2	TGTGCCAGCAGCGTAGCACAGGGGGTAAACACCGGGGAGCTGTTTTTT	CASSVAQGVNTGELFF
14	TRBD1	TRBV28	.	TRBJ1-5	TGTGCCAGCAGTCTGGACAGGGGTAGTCAGCCCCAGCATTTT	CASSLDRGSQPQHF
15	.	TRBV7-2	once	TRBJ2-5	TGTGCCAGCAGCTTGGGCAATCCTGGGCAAGAGACCCAGTACTTC	CASSLGNPGQETQYF
15	.	TRBV7-8	.	TRBJ2-2	TGTGCCAGCAGCTTAGTGGCGGGTTCCACCGGGGAGCTGTTTTTT	CASSLVAGSTGELFF
13	TRBD1	TRBV7-9	.	TRBJ2-7	TGTGCCAGCAGCTCCCAGGGGGACTACGAGCAGTACTTC	CASSSQGDYEQYF
17	.	TRBV7-8	.	TRBJ2-3	TGTGCCAGCAGCTTGTCCGGTAGCCTGGGGCGGACAGATACGCAGTATTTT	CASSLSGSLGRTDTQYF
12	TRBD2	TRBV7-9	.	TRBJ2-1	TGTGCCAGCAGCAGACTAGCGAATGAGCAGTTCTTC	CASSRLANEQFF
14	TRBD1	TRBV5-8	.	TRBJ2-6	TGTGCCACCGACAGGGGCTCTGGGGCCAACGTCCTGACTTTC	CATDRGSGANVLTF
16	.	TRBV5-1	.	TRBJ2-2	TGCGCCAGCAGCCAAGGGACTCTCCAGAACACCGGGGAGCTGTTTTTT	CASSQGTLQNTGELFF
16	TRBD2	TRBV19	.	TRBJ2-2	TGTGCCAGTAGTTATGCGGGAGGACCGAACACCGGGGAGCTGTTTTTT	CASSYAGGPNTGELFF
15	TRBD2	TRBV28	.	TRBJ2-5	TGTGCCAGCTCCGGGGCGGGAGGGCCTAAAGAGACCCAGTACTTC	CASSGAGGPKETQYF
14	.	TRBV7-2	.	TRBJ2-5	TGTGCCAGCAGCTTAGAACAGACATTAGAGACCCAGTACTTC	CASSLEQTLETQYF
14	TRBD1	TRBV5-1	.	TRBJ2-7	TGCGCCAGCAGCTCGTCAGGGGGAACTTACGAGCAGTACTTC	CASSSSGGTYEQYF
13	.	TRBV7-8	once	TRBJ2-7	TGTGCCAGCAGCGACCTAGCGCCGTACGAGCAGTACTTC	CASSDLAPYEQYF
15	.	TRBV6-1	.	TRBJ2-3	TGTGCCAGCAGTCACCTCCGGGGGGCGGGAGATACGCAGTATTTT	CASSHLRGAGDTQYF
14	.	TRBV5-4	.	TRBJ1-4	TGTGCCAGCAGCGATCAGGGTTCGGATGAAAAACTGTTTTTT	CASSDQGSDEKLFF
13	.	TRBV7-2	.	TRBJ2-1	TGTGCCAGCAGCTTAAGTTTGCGGAGGAGTGTGTTCTTC	CASSLSLRRSVFF
17	.	TRBV5-6	.	TRBJ2-5	TGTGCCAGCAGCTTGGGGTTAGGACAGCCCTACCAAGAGACCCAGTACTTC	CASSLGLGQPYQETQYF
14	.	TRBV19	.	TRBJ2-3	TGTGCCAGTAGTACAGGACTTAGCACAGATACGCAGTATTTT	CASSTGLSTDTQYF
14	.	TRBV3-1/TRBV3-2	.	TRBJ1-1	TGTGCCAGCAGCCCACAGGAGATGAACACTGAAGCTTTCTTT	CASSPQEMNTEAFF
13	TRBD1	TRBV4-1	.	TRBJ1-1	TGCGCCAGCAGATGGACAGGGTCGAGGGAAGCTTTCTTT	CASRWTGSREAFF
15	TRBD1	TRBV2	.	TRBJ2-1	TGTGCCAGCAGTGCGGACAGGAGCTCCTACAATGAGCAGTTCTTC	CASSADRSSYNEQFF
13	.	TRBV30	.	TRBJ1-5	TGTGCCTGGAGCCAGGGTAGCAATCAGCCCCAGCATTTT	CAWSQGSNQPQHF
15	.	TRBV3-1/TRBV3-2	once	TRBJ2-7	TGTGCCAGCAGCCGGACCACAGGTCGGGTCGGCGAGCAGTACTTC	CASSRTTGRVGEQYF
16	TRBD2	TRBV5-1	.	TRBJ2-1	TGCGCCAGCAGCTCCAGGACTAGCGGTTCCTACAATGAGCAGTTCTTC	CASSSRTSGSYNEQFF
13	TRBD1	TRBV5-1	.	TRBJ1-4	TGCGCCAGCAGCTTGGGGACAGGGGTTAGTCTGTTTTTT	CASSLGTGVSLFF
12	.	TRBV29-1	once	TRBJ2-7	TGCAGCGTTGGCGGGCCTACCTACGAGCAGTACTTC	CSVGGPTYEQYF
13	.	TRBV18	.	TRBJ2-7	TGTGCCAGCTCAGGGGACATCTCCTACGAGCAGTACTTC	CASSGDISYEQYF
18	TRBD2	TRBV3-1/TRBV3-2	.	TRBJ2-7	TGTGCCAGCACCTCAAAAATGTACTTTAGCGGGACCTCCTACGAGCAGTACTTC	CASTSKMYFSGTSYEQYF
13	TRBD1	TRBV29-1	.	TRBJ1-2	TGCAGCGTCTACGTCCAGGACAGGCATGGCTACACCTTC	CSVYVQDRHGYTF
12	.	TRBV4-1	.	TRBJ2-5	TGCGCCAGTAGCGGACTGCAAGAGACCCAGTACTTC	CASSGLQETQYF
14	TRBD1	TRBV5-1	.	TRBJ1-4	TGCGCCAGCCGCGATACAGGGGGTGAAGAAAAACTGTTTTTT	CASRDTGGEEKLFF
18	TRBD2	TRBV7-2	.	TRBJ2-7	TGTGCCAGCAGTAAAGGACTAGCGGGACGTCAATTACCCTACGAGCAGTACTTC	CASSKGLAGRQLPYEQYF
16	TRBD1	TRBV7-9	.	TRBJ1-1	TGTGCCAGCAGCTTAGGAGGACAGGGGGCTAACACTGAAGCTTTCTTT	CASSLGGQGANTEAFF
15	.	TRBV2	.	TRBJ2-2	TGTGCCAGCAGTGCAATGCGACAGAACACCGGGGAGCTGTTTTTT	CASSAMRQNTGELFF
16	.	TRBV4-1	few	TRBJ2-7	TGCGCCAGCAGCCAAACCGGGAGGGGGCTTATGAACGAGCAGTACTTC	CASSQTGRGLMNEQYF
14	TRBD2	TRBV7-8	.	TRBJ2-5	TGTGCCAGCACCGAAGCTCGGGAGGACGAGACCCAGTACTTC	CASTEAREDETQYF
14	TRBD2	TRBV7-2	.	TRBJ2-7	TGTGCCAGCAGCTTTAGCGGGGACTACTACGAGCAGTACTTC	CASSFSGDYYEQYF
14	TRBD1	TRBV7-2	once	TRBJ2-3	TGTGCCAGCAGGGAGACCAGAGGGACAGGTACGCAGTATTTT	CASRETRGTGTQYF
15	TRBD1	TRBV6-1	.	TRBJ1-1	TGTGCCAGCAGTGACCCTGGGACAGGTTACGCTGAAGCTTTCTTT	CASSDPGTGYAEAFF
13	.	TRBV5-1	once	TRBJ1-2	TGCGCCAGCAGCTTGAGGCAGGGTGGCGGCTACACCTTC	CASSLRQGGGYTF
15	.	TRBV2	.	TRBJ1-5	TGTGCCAGCAGTGGGACAGTTAATAGCAATCAGCCCCAGCATTTT	CASSGTVNSNQPQHF
15	.	TRBV10-1	.	TRBJ2-1	.	CASSSRRAGDYEQFF
18	.	TRBV7-8	once	TRBJ1-5	TGTGCCAGCAGCTCACGACAGGTTATGATATATAGCAATCAGCCCCAGCATTTT	CASSSRQVMIYSNQPQHF
16	TRBD1	TRBV7-2	once	TRBJ1-6	TGTGCCAGCAGCTCAATGGACAGGGTCTATAATTCACCCCTCCACTTT	CASSSMDRVYNSPLHF
15	.	TRBV19	.	TRBJ1-1	TGTGCCAGTGCCGGGACAAACTCCCAGAACACTGAAGCTTTCTTT	CASAGTNSQNTEAFF
14	TRBD2	TRBV9	.	TRBJ2-3	TGTGCCAGCAGCTGGACTAGCGGACCAGATACGCAGTATTTT	CASSWTSGPDTQYF
13	.	TRBV7-2	.	TRBJ1-1	TGTGCCAGCAGCTTAGGGGGGGGTACTGAAGCTTTCTTT	CASSLGGGTEAFF
14	TRBD1	TRBV5-1	.	TRBJ2-7	TGCGCCAGCAGCGTGACAGGGGCGACCTACGAGCAGTACTTC	CASSVTGATYEQYF
15	.	TRBV28	.	TRBJ1-5	TGTGCCAGCAGCGGGGGGAGGATTGGGAATCAGCCCCAGCATTTT	CASSGGRIGNQPQHF
15	TRBD2	TRBV6-5	.	TRBJ2-1	TGTGCCAGCAGCGTAGCGGGGGAGACCTACAATGAGCAGTTCTTC	CASSVAGETYNEQFF